The clone carrying this T cell receptor beta chain was detected many times. TCRdb redid the calling of the RACE reads with MiXCR, one entry per CDR3 protein. The sample has about 93,000 distinct CDR3 sequences; around 9% are singletons. This sample stems from a study of human T cells and chemical hapten exposure. The CDR3 runs 13 residues. Per germline, CDR1 SNHLY and CDR2 FYNNEI. Between the trimmed V and J ends, which lost 7 bases and 6 bases, there was a span of 15 bases. Stated time point: healthy volunteer bleed at 2 weeks. The starting material, unfractionated whole blood, was used for total RNA extraction.

The sequencing sample was made of whole blood. The chain employs TRBV2 and TRBJ1-1; D unresolved. This sequence originates from a female donor in good health. Some clones in this sample may be carry-over from other donors' samples. CDR3 protein: CASKLDGISEAFF. CDR3 nucleotide sequence: TGTGCCAGCAAACTGGACGGAATTTCTGAAGCTTTCTTT.